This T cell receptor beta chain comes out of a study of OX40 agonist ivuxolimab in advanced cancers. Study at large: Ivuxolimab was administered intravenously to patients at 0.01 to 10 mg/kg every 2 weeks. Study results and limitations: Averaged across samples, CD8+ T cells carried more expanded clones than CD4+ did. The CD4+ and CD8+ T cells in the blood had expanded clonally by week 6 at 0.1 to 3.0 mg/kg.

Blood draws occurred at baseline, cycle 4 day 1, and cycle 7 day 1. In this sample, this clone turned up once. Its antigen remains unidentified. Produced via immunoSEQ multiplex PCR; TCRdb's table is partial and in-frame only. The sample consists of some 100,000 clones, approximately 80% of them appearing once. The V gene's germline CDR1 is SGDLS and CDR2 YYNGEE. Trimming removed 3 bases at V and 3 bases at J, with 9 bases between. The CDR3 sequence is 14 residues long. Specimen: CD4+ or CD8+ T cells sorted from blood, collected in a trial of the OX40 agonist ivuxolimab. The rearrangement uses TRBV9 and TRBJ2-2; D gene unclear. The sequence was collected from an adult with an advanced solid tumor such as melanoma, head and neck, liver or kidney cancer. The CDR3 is CASSADGYTGELFF. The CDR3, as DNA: TGTGCCAGCAGCGCCGACGGTTACACCGGGGAGCTGTTTTTT.